These 5 T cell receptor beta chains were all obtained from the same sample, sequenced in a study of T cell responses to AZD1222 COVID-19 vaccine. Method: immunoSEQ multiplex PCR; TCRdb's copy keeps in-frame clones and lacks some. The sample includes 100,000 to 150,000 clones, more than 80% of them seen just once. Source: peripheral blood, taken on day 0 of AZD1222 vaccination. Every receptor here comes from an adult in good health.

The gene calls are TRBV28 and TRBJ1-4; D uncertain. The CDR3 length is 13 residues. The V gene's germline CDR1 is MDHEN and CDR2 SYDVKM. Trimming took 2 bases from V and 10 from J, leaving 11 bases between them. The CDR3 is CASSLTAGVKLFF. The CDR3 nucleotides read TGTGCCAGCAGTTTAACGGCGGGAGTAAAACTGTTTTTT.

The gene calls are TRBV28 and TRBJ2-5; D gene uncertain. CDR1 is MDHEN, CDR2 SYDVKM, per germline. With 5 bases removed from V and 5 bases from J, the gap between germline ends came to 15 bases. The CDR3 contains 14 residues. CDR3 residues: CASSLPSLRETQYF. CDR3 nucleotides: TGTGCCAGCAGTCTACCCTCTTTGCGGGAGACCCAGTACTTC.

This rearrangement joins TRBV18 to TRBJ2-7; D is uncertain. Trimming took off 2 bases at V and 1 base at J, with 6 bases between the two ends. CDR1 and CDR2 (germline): KGHSH, LQKENI. The CDR3 contains 13 residues. The CDR3 region is CASSPEGSYEQYF. CDR3 coding DNA: TGTGCCAGCTCACCAGAAGGGTCCTACGAGCAGTACTTC. Looking up the rest from reference TRBV18 and TRBJ2-7 gives the full variable domain: NAGVMQNPRHLVRRRGQEARLRCSPMKGHSHVYWYRQLPEEGLKFMVYLQKENIIDESGMPKERFSAEFPKEGPSILRIQQVVRGDSAAYFCASSPEGSYEQYFGPGTRLTVT.

The chain couples TRBV30 to TRBJ1-3; 8 nucleotides line up with TRBD1. This CDR3 region has 13 residues. From germline, CDR1 is GTSNPN and CDR2 SVGIG (reference sequence). After removal of 3 bases from V and 2 bases from J, the junction contained 0 bases not matched to a gene. Here the CDR3 DNA reads TGTGCCTGGAGGACAGGGGCTGGAAACACCATATATTTT. Amino acid sequence: CAWRTGAGNTIYF.

The rearrangement links TRBV28 to TRBJ1-5; D perhaps matches TRBD1 (5 bases). There are 14 residues in the CDR3. Germline V CDR1 and CDR2: MDHEN, SYDVKM. V dropped 2 bases and J dropped 8 bases, with 13 bases sitting between them. The CDR3 region is CASSLGAGREPQHF. Written as DNA, the CDR3 is TGTGCCAGCAGTTTAGGAGCAGGGAGGGAGCCCCAGCATTTT.